A selection of T cell receptor beta chains follows, all from one sample in a study of shared T cell receptors in the human thymus. Using immunoSEQ multiplex PCR, the repertoire was profiled, and TCRdb retains in-frame clones only, with some absent. The table lists about 660,000 clones, over 75% of them singletons. The data were also submitted as part of a second study, on human thymus T cells.

What was sequenced was thymocytes. These receptor sequences come from a boy younger than two with a congenital heart defect. CDR3s include the opening cysteine and the closing phenylalanine or tryptophan. A row's size may be missing; if present it is once, few, many or a size class.

j_gene: TRBJ2-7
abundance: NA
v_gene: TRBV6-5
CDR3aa: CASSQGTESYEQYF

j_gene: TRBJ2-3
abundance: few
v_gene: TRBV29-1
CDR3aa: CSATPSLAGLTDTQYF

j_gene: TRBJ1-2
abundance: NA
v_gene: TRBV5-4
CDR3aa: CASSSLIQGLGYTF

j_gene: TRBJ2-3
abundance: NA
v_gene: TRBV25-1
CDR3aa: CASSDYTSTDTQYF

j_gene: TRBJ2-7
abundance: NA
v_gene: TRBV2
CDR3aa: CASSSYPYEQYF

j_gene: TRBJ2-7
abundance: NA
v_gene: TRBV7-9
CDR3aa: CASSSRDRGVYEQYF

j_gene: TRBJ2-1
abundance: NA
v_gene: TRBV5-6
CDR3aa: CASSLGGYEQFF

j_gene: TRBJ2-5
abundance: NA
v_gene: TRBV7-8
CDR3aa: CASSLVRIQGAAETQYF

j_gene: TRBJ2-2
abundance: NA
v_gene: TRBV4-1
CDR3aa: CASSPRTGWGELFF

j_gene: TRBJ2-4
abundance: NA
v_gene: TRBV28
CDR3aa: CASSLQGKGNIQYF

j_gene: TRBJ2-1
abundance: few
v_gene: TRBV7-8
CDR3aa: CASSLALAQGWNEQFF

j_gene: TRBJ2-7
abundance: NA
v_gene: TRBV10-1
CDR3aa: CASSAAGQPPKQYF

j_gene: TRBJ2-1
abundance: NA
v_gene: TRBV28
CDR3aa: CASSREGLAGPPYNEQFF

j_gene: TRBJ2-2
abundance: NA
v_gene: TRBV27
CDR3aa: CASSTPLGTSGPTNTGELFF

j_gene: TRBJ2-1
abundance: NA
v_gene: TRBV29-1
CDR3aa: CSVGRTSGTSPDNNEQFF

j_gene: TRBJ2-1
abundance: NA
v_gene: TRBV5-1
CDR3aa: CASSPGPSGAYNEQFF

j_gene: TRBJ2-2
abundance: NA
v_gene: TRBV7-4
CDR3aa: CASSLLGAPPAAGELFF

j_gene: TRBJ2-7
abundance: NA
v_gene: TRBV5-1
CDR3aa: CASSLEGTAYEQYF

j_gene: TRBJ1-6
abundance: NA
v_gene: TRBV5-6
CDR3aa: CASSARHPSSYNSPLHF

j_gene: TRBJ1-6
abundance: NA
v_gene: TRBV7-2
CDR3aa: CASSSQGQRDNSPLHF

j_gene: TRBJ1-1
abundance: few
v_gene: TRBV10-3
CDR3aa: CAISESKSPTEMNTEAFF

j_gene: TRBJ2-3
abundance: NA
v_gene: TRBV28
CDR3aa: CASSPNQTSGDTDTQYF

j_gene: TRBJ1-6
abundance: few
v_gene: TRBV6-6
CDR3aa: CASGNRVGKSSPLHF

j_gene: TRBJ1-2
abundance: once
v_gene: TRBV27
CDR3aa: CASSSPGQGFFGYTF

j_gene: TRBJ2-3
abundance: once
v_gene: TRBV6-1
CDR3aa: CASSDRWRDTQYF

j_gene: TRBJ1-1
abundance: once
v_gene: TRBV20-1
CDR3aa: CSANWGTEAFF

j_gene: TRBJ2-7
abundance: NA
v_gene: TRBV5-4
CDR3aa: CASSLEGQGTYQLSYEQYF

j_gene: TRBJ2-1
abundance: NA
v_gene: TRBV29-1
CDR3aa: CSVDREEKIEQFF

j_gene: TRBJ1-5
abundance: NA
v_gene: TRBV18
CDR3aa: CASSQAGTQPQHF

j_gene: TRBJ2-1
abundance: once
v_gene: TRBV4-1
CDR3aa: CASSQEIFGTSGGPLNEQFF

j_gene: TRBJ2-1
abundance: NA
v_gene: TRBV5-1
CDR3aa: CASSLVTSGRKTNEQFF

j_gene: TRBJ2-2
abundance: NA
v_gene: TRBV30
CDR3aa: CAWRGRANTGELFF

j_gene: TRBJ2-2
abundance: once
v_gene: TRBV5-8
CDR3aa: CASSEDYWNTGELFF

j_gene: TRBJ1-5
abundance: NA
v_gene: TRBV5-8
CDR3aa: CASNPVRYGNQPQHF

j_gene: TRBJ2-7
abundance: once
v_gene: TRBV6-1
CDR3aa: CASTTLAGEQYF

j_gene: TRBJ1-6
abundance: few
v_gene: TRBV28
CDR3aa: CASSYRGTYNSPLHF

j_gene: TRBJ2-1
abundance: NA
v_gene: TRBV4-1
CDR3aa: CASSQDPLPVYNEQFF

j_gene: TRBJ2-1
abundance: NA
v_gene: TRBV27
CDR3aa: CASSLSYGEQFF

j_gene: TRBJ2-7
abundance: NA
v_gene: TRBV7-6
CDR3aa: CASSLRQGDSYEQYF

j_gene: TRBJ2-7
abundance: NA
v_gene: TRBV19
CDR3aa: CASSPWGGANYEQYF

j_gene: TRBJ2-3
abundance: NA
v_gene: TRBV15
CDR3aa: CATKRSLAGGPVGTDTQYF

j_gene: TRBJ2-1
abundance: NA
v_gene: TRBV11-2
CDR3aa: CASSLGLAGTYNEQFF

j_gene: TRBJ2-2
abundance: NA
v_gene: TRBV6-6
CDR3aa: CASKRGLAANTGELFF

j_gene: TRBJ2-3
abundance: NA
v_gene: TRBV29-1
CDR3aa: CSVERGASGRPDTQYF

j_gene: TRBJ1-2
abundance: NA
v_gene: TRBV28
CDR3aa: CASSLNRDRVGNGYTF